The source of this TCR beta chain is a study of cytomegalovirus exposure and HLA in healthy donors. The overall study: Out of around 360 genotyped donors, roughly 80% belonged to the Caucasian-associated ancestry cluster.

The CDR3 totals 18 residues. Concerning this clone itself: Its antigen is as yet unknown.

Use of 60 Vbeta and 13 Jbeta primers characterized the PCR. Sequencing was performed with immunoSEQ multiplex PCR; in TCRdb, only in-frame clones are kept and a portion is missing. The table has more than 90,000 clones, around 69% seen once. Broader study findings: Later genetic work tied a missense DCLRE1C variant to beta-chain V and J trimming.

The chain couples TRBV21-1 to TRBJ1-4; whether TRBD1, the table's D call, matches the DNA was not checked. TRBV21-1 is a recognized pseudogene. The receptor was isolated from a man aged 50-59 years in good health and CMV-seropositive. Sequenced input: PBMCs. CDR3 sequence: CASSKGRGRGPTNEKLFF. The CDR3 DNA sequence: TGTGCCAGCAGCAAAGGCCGGGGCAGGGGGCCAACTAATGAAAAACTGTTTTTT.